This paragraph reports one TCR beta chain. Its antigen is still unknown. Base qualities are not recorded, but no much larger clone differs from it by a single base. From the germline V gene (reference sequence), CDR1 is WNHNN and CDR2 is SYGVQD. Measured from the cysteine to the phenylalanine, the CDR3 is 12 residues long. CDR3 DNA only is kept here, 36 bases in frame from base 1. V sheds 4 bases and J sheds 5 bases, leaving 7 bases between their ends. This specimen comes from a study of technical replicates of blood from four donors listed by TCRdb under 2017. Library construction relied on the immunoSEQ multiplex PCR assay. What TCRdb holds here is the immuneACCESS table cut down to in-frame rearrangements. Part of the clones is not present; checked against another copy, under half of the missing clones reflect an unresolved V gene, and the others are unexplained. This sample has under 50,000 clones in its table, and over 95% of those were observed once. The top ten clonotypes cover 0.37% of the sample.

The chain joins TRBV10-1 to TRBJ2-3, with the D gene not clear enough to name. This TCR was sampled from a human donor in good health. The sample was T cells isolated from PBMCs. For the CDR3, the sequence is CASSGSLDTQYF. The nucleotide sequence is TGCGCCAGCAGTGGGTCCTTAGATACGCAGTATTTT.